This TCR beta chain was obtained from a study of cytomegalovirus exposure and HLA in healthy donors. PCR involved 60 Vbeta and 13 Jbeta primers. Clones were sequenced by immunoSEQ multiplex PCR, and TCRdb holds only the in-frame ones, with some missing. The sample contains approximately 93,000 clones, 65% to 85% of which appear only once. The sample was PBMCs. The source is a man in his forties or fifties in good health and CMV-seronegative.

The CDR3 here is CASSLAVSTGGSYEQYF. Written as DNA, the CDR3 is TGTGCCAGCAGCTTAGCGGTCTCGACAGGGGGGTCCTACGAGCAGTACTTC. The J gene is TRBJ2-7, the V gene TRBV7-9; 9 bases are a match to TRBD1. The length of the CDR3 is 17 residues. Germline CDR1 and CDR2: SEHNR and FQNEAQ (reference sequence). Trimming at V came to 0 bases and at J to 1 base, leaving 7 bases not matched to a gene.